This TCR beta chain originates from a study of blood T cells in healthy people across ages. Study-wide results and caveats: Lack of knowledge of donor CMV status possibly confounded expanded clonotype changes. Diversity was higher, and naive CD4+ cells more numerous, in long-lived donors than in aged donors.

This CDR3 has 15 amino acids. The germline CDR1 and CDR2 sequences are MNHEY and SMNVEV (reference sequence). J lost 3 bases, V lost 7 bases, and 9 bases had no gene match. Combining a sample-barcoded 5' primer with a J-beta primer mix, a second PCR ran for roughly 6 to 12 cycles. TCRdb re-called the 5' RACE reads through MiXCR, storing one row per CDR3 protein. This sample has some 1,500,000 distinct CDR3 sequences, with roughly 43% found just once. Concerning this clonotype itself: Its antigen is not known.

Donors each provided ten milliliters of peripheral blood. Sample: blood. The TCR sequence derives from a woman in her late teens or twenties in good health. This rearrangement joins TRBV27 to TRBJ2-3; 8 bases map to TRBD2. The DNA of the CDR3 is TGTGCCAGCAAACTGAACAGCGGGGGAACAGATACGCAGTATTTT. It yields the protein CASKLNSGGTDTQYF.